This entry concerns a single T cell receptor beta chain. Sequencing was performed with immunoSEQ multiplex PCR; in TCRdb, only in-frame clones are kept and a portion is missing. Here the sample spans some 15,000 clones, around 74% being singletons. This sample is drawn from a study of blood T cell repertoires in COVID-19. This TCR was recovered from a man aged 60 to 75 with acute or convalescent COVID-19. Material for sequencing was peripheral blood.

The CDR3 DNA is TGCGCCAGCAGCCAAGTTGGACAGCGATACGAGCAGTACTTC. Its translation: CASSQVGQRYEQYF. This chain uses TRBV4-1 with TRBJ2-7; perhaps TRBD1 as D (6 bases). V lost 1 base and J lost 4, with 11 bases in between. Germline CDR1 reads MGHRA; CDR2 reads YSYEKL. This CDR3 is 14 amino acids long.